This TCR beta chain derives from a study of human T cells and chemical hapten exposure. Study-level points and caveats: Once DPC sensitization occurred, TCRs above 1 in 1000 frequency showed no change. Each of the donors had alopecia, so their immune responses may not resemble those of healthy people.

Time point reported: patch test 3, about 24 weeks after DPC sensitization. Treatment here: therapeutic diphenylcyclopropenone sensitization with weekly scalp DPC. This clonotype came up many times. Its specificity is unknown. V was pared by 5 bases and J by 1 base, with 8 bases between. The CDR3 is 13 residues long. Germline V lookup: CDR1 SGHTA, CDR2 FQGTGA. TCRdb recomputed calls from the RACE reads with MiXCR, one row per CDR3 protein. The table includes about 30,000 distinct CDR3 sequences, 5% to 6% detected once. This receptor was taken from a man younger than 40 with alopecia areata. Some clones in this sample may be carry-over from other donors' samples. The chain carries TRBV7-3 and TRBJ1-1, with D hard to call. The sample consisted of whole blood, taken in connection with sensitization to the hapten diphenylcyclopropenone (DPC). The CDR3 nucleotides are TGTGCCAGCAGCCTGGCAGAGAACACTGAAGCTTTCTTT. This sequence encodes CASSLAENTEAFF.